This T cell receptor (beta chain) was sequenced for a study of blood T cell repertoires in COVID-19. This clone was detected only once. Assay used: immunoSEQ multiplex PCR; TCRdb lists only in-frame clones, some missing. The repertoire holds approximately 300,000 clones, roughly 85% seen once, with about 6% in the top ten. The sample comprised PBMCs or T cells enriched from blood (not recorded which). This receptor was obtained from a woman aged 30 to 39 who had recovered from COVID-19.

The CDR3 region has the DNA TGCAGCGTAGCCGGGACAGATACCTACGAGCAGTACTTC. It yields the protein CSVAGTDTYEQYF. The chain couples TRBV29-1 to TRBJ2-7; 7 nucleotides agree with TRBD1. Germline CDR1 SQVTM, CDR2 ANQGSEA. This CDR3 comprises 13 residues. Unmatched junction bases numbered 7, after V lost 6 bases and J lost 2 bases.